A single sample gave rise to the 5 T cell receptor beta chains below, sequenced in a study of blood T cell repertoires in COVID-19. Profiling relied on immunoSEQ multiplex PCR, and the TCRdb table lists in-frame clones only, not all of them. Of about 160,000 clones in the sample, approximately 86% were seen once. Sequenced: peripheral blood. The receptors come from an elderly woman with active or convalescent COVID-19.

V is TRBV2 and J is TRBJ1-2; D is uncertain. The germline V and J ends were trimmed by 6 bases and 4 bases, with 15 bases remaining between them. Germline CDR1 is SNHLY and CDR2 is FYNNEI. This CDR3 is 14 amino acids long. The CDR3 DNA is TGTGCCAGCAGGACGTCCGGGATCGCCTATGGCTACACCTTC. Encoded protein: CASRTSGIAYGYTF.

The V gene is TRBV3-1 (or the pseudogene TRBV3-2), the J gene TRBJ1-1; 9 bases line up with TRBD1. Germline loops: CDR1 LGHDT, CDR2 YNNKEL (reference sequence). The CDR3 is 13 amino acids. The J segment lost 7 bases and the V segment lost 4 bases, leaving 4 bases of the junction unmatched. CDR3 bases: TGTGCCAGCAGCCGGGGACAGGGATATGAAGCTTTCTTT. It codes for CASSRGQGYEAFF.

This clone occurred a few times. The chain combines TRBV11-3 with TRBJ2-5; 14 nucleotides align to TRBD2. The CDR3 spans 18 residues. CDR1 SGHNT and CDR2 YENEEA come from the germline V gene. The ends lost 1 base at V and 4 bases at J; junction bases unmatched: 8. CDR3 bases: TGTGCCAGCAGCTTAGCCCGGGGACTAGCGGGAGTTGGAGAGACCCAGTACTTC. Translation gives CASSLARGLAGVGETQYF.

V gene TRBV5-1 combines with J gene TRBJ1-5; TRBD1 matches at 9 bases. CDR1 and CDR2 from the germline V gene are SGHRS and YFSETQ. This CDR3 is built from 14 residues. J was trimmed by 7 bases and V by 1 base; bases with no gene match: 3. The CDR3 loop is CASSLSTGGQPQHF. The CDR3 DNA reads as TGCGCCAGCAGCTTGTCTACAGGGGGCCAGCCCCAGCATTTT. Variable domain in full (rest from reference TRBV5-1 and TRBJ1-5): KAGVTQTPRYLIKTRGQQVTLSCSPISGHRSVSWYQQTPGQGLQFLFEYFSETQRNKGNFPGRFSGRQFSNSRSEMNVSTLELGDSALYLCASSLSTGGQPQHFGDGTRLSIL.

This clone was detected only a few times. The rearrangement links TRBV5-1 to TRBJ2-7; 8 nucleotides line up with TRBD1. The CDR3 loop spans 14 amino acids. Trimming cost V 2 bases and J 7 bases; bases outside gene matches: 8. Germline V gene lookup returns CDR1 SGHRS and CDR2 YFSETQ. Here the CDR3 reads CASSFLGRGLEQYF. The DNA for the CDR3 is TGCGCCAGCAGCTTTCTGGGCAGGGGGCTTGAGCAGTACTTC.